One sample yielded the 8 T cell receptor beta chains listed below, sequenced in a study of tissue T cells after allogeneic stem cell transplantation. The protocol was immunoSEQ multiplex PCR, while the TCRdb copy is restricted to in-frame clones and leaves out a portion. Of 5,000 or so clones in the sample, about 30% were seen once. The time point denotes: mouse harvest day 14 after allogeneic transplant. Mouse grafts combined 10^7 T-cell-depleted bone marrow cells with 10^6 splenic CD5+ T cells. The specimen was skin. These receptor sequences come from a female BALB/c mouse given C57BL/6 T cells with graft-versus-host disease after an allogeneic hematopoietic cell transplant.

Concerning this clone: Gene names and germline refer to mouse. The CDR3 goes on 1 residue after the read ends, and that part is filled in from the germline J gene. This chain connects TRBV26 to TRBJ1-4; 7 bases map to TRBD1. The germline gives CDR1 KGHPV, CDR2 FQNQEV (reference sequence). The CDR3 totals 15 residues. The junction had 3 bases not matched to a gene; V was cut back by 4 bases and J by 1 base. The sequenced CDR3 bases are TGTGCCAGCAGTCCCAGGGGGACTTCCAACGAAAGATTATTT. Its protein is CASSPRGTSNERLF. The full CDR3 sequence reads CASSPRGTSNERLFF. Full variable domain (outside the CDR3, taken from reference TRBV26 and TRBJ1-4): NSKVIQTPRYLVKGQGQKAKMRCIPEKGHPVVFWYQQNKNNEFKFLINFQNQEVLQQIDMTEKRFSAECPSNSPCSLEIQSSEAGDSALYLCASSPRGTSNERLFFGHGTKLSVL.

About this clone itself: The germline and genes are mouse ones. Read data end 1 residue before the CDR3 end; the end is taken from the germline J gene. The V gene is TRBV3, the J gene TRBJ2-7; D uncertain. Trimming stripped 1 base from V and 3 bases from J, with 4 bases between. The germline gives CDR1 SNHLY, CDR2 FYNGKV (reference sequence). This CDR3 has 12 residues. The CDR3 bases that were read are TGTGCCAGCAGCTTAGGGGGCTATGAACAGTAC. It codes for CASSLGGYEQY. The CDR3 in full is CASSLGGYEQYF.

This clone was picked up one time. Mouse germline and gene names are used. CDR3 protein: CASSLSGPNERLFF. CDR3 DNA, as far as it was read: TGTGCCAGCAGTCTGTCCGGACCTAACGAAAGATTATTT. The chain uses TRBV26 and TRBJ1-4; D is unresolved. The DNA ends 1 residue before the CDR3 does, and the rest of the CDR3 is filled in from the germline J gene. Trimming removed 0 bases at V and 5 bases at J, with 7 bases between. The CDR3 spans 14 residues. The germline V gene has CDR1 KGHPV and CDR2 FQNQEV (reference sequence).

Regarding this clone: Gene names are mouse gene names. The sequence runs out 1 residue before the end of the CDR3; the remainder is reconstructed from the germline J gene. The chain recombines TRBV26 with TRBJ2-4, with 8 nucleotides matching TRBD2. This CDR3 region has 15 residues. Looked up from germline, CDR1 is KGHPV and CDR2 is FQNQEV (reference sequence). The ends lost 2 bases at V and 2 bases at J; junction bases unmatched: 3. The CDR3: CASSLIGGVQNTLYF. Partial CDR3 DNA: TGTGCCAGCAGTCTGATTGGGGGGGTTCAAAACACCTTGTAC.

Worth noting for this clone: All gene names here are mouse names. Sequencing ends 1 residue short of the CDR3 end; the germline J gene provides the rest. The chain couples TRBV3 to TRBJ2-5; a possible D gene is TRBD1 (6 bases). Germline lookup yields CDR1 SNHLY and CDR2 FYNGKV (reference sequence). Deletions cut 4 bases from V and 2 bases from J, with 10 bases between. The CDR3 consists of 14 residues. CDR3 region: CASSSRGAQDTQYF. Partial CDR3 DNA: TGTGCCAGCAGCTCCAGGGGAGCCCAAGACACCCAGTAC.

This clone showed up just a few times. Gene names and germline match the mouse. CDR3 bases read: TGTGCCAGCAGTATAACAGTCAATTCTGGAAATACGCTCTAT. Translating gives CASSITVNSGNTLY. The CDR3 reads in full as CASSITVNSGNTLYF. V and J are TRBV19 and TRBJ1-3; no clear D gene. The DNA ends 1 residue before the CDR3 does, and the rest of the CDR3 is filled in from the germline J gene. CDR1 is FNHDT, CDR2 SITEND, per germline (reference sequence). CDR3 length equals 15 residues. The V and J ends lost 1 base and 0 bases respectively, with 8 bases between them.

This clone was detected a few times. Gene names and germline refer to mouse. The missing CDR3 end, 1 residue past where the read stops, is filled in from the germline J gene. V gene TRBV26 combines with J gene TRBJ1-1; TRBD1 agrees at 9 bases. The CDR3 totals 14 residues. V gave up 2 bases and J gave up 2 bases; unmatched junction bases: 0. CDR1 and CDR2 from the germline V gene are KGHPV and FQNQEV (reference sequence). The CDR3: CASSLTGGNTEVFF. The part of the CDR3 DNA that was read is TGTGCCAGCAGTCTGACAGGGGGCAACACAGAAGTCTTC.

This clone was seen only a few times. Any gene name here is a mouse gene name. The read is 1 residue too short to cover the CDR3 end, so that end is filled in from the germline J gene. This chain joins TRBV13-2 and TRBJ1-1, with D perhaps TRBD1 (5 bases). The CDR3 is made up of 14 amino acids. Germline values: CDR1 NNHNN, CDR2 SYGAGS (reference sequence). Trimming removed 0 bases from V and 2 bases from J, with 8 bases in between. The CDR3 region is CASGDARGNTEVFF. Incomplete CDR3 DNA: TGTGCCAGCGGTGATGCGAGGGGCAACACAGAAGTCTTC.